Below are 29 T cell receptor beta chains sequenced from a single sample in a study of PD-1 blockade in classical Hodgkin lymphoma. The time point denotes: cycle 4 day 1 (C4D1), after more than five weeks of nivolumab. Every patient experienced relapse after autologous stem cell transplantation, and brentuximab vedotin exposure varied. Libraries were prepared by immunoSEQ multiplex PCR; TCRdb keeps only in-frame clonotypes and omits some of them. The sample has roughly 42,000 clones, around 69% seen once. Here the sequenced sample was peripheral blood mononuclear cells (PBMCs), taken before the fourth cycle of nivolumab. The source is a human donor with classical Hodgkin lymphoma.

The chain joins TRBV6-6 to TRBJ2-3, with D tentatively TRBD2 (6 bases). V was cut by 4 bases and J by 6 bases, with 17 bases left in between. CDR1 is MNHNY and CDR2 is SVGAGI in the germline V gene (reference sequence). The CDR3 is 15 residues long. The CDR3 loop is CASSSPGLQGDTQYF. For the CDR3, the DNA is TGTGCCAGCAGTTCTCCGGGACTTCAAGGGGATACGCAGTATTTT.

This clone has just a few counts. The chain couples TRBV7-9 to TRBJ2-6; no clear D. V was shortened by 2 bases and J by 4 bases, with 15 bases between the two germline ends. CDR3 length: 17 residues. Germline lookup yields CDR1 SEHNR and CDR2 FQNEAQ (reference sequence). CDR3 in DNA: TGTGCCAGCAGCTTAAATAGAGAGGTGCGGGGGGCCAACGTCCTGACTTTC. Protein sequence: CASSLNREVRGANVLTF.

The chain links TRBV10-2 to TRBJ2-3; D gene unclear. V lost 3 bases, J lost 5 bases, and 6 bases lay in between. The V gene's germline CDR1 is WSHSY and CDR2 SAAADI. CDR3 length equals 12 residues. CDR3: CASSEGGDTQYF. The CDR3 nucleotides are TGCGCCAGCAGTGAAGGTGGAGATACGCAGTATTTT.

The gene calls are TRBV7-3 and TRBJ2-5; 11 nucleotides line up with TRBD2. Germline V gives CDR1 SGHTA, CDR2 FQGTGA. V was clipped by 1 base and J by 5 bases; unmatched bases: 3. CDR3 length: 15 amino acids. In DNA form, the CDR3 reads TGTGCCAGCAGCTTAAGACTAGCGGGGTTGGAGACCCAGTACTTC. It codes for CASSLRLAGLETQYF.

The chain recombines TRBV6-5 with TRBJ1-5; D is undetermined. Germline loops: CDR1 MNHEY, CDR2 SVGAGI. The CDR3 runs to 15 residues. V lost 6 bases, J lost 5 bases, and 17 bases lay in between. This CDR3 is CASSSVGSGDQPQHF. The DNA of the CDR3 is TGTGCCAGCAGCTCCGTGGGTTCGGGTGATCAGCCCCAGCATTTT.

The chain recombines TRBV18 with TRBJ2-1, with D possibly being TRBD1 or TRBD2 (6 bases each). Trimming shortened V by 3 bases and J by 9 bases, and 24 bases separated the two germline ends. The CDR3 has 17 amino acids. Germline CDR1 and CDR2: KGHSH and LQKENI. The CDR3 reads CASSPEGRGSIHTEQFF. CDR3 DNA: TGTGCCAGCTCACCGGAGGGAAGGGGGTCTATCCACACTGAGCAGTTCTTC. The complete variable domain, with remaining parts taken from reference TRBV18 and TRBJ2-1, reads NAGVMQNPRHLVRRRGQEARLRCSPMKGHSHVYWYRQLPEEGLKFMVYLQKENIIDESGMPKERFSAEFPKEGPSILRIQQVVRGDSAAYFCASSPEGRGSIHTEQFFGPGTRLTVL.

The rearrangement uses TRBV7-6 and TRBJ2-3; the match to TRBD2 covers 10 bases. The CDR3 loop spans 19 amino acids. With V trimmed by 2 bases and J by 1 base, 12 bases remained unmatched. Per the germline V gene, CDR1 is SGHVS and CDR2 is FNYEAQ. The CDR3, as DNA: TGTGCCAGCAGCTTATTAGTTTCTGCCGGGACTAGCGGCACAGATACGCAGTATTTT. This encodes CASSLLVSAGTSGTDTQYF.

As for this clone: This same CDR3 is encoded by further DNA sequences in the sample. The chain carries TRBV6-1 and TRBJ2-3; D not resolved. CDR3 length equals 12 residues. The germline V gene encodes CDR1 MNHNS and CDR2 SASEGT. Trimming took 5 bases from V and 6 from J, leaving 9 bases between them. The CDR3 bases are TGTGCCAGCAGTCGAACGAGGGATACGCAGTATTTT. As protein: CASSRTRDTQYF.

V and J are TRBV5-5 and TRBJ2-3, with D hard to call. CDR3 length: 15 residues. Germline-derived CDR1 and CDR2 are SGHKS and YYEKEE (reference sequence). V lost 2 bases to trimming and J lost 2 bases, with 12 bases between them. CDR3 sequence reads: CASSLAPWDTDTQYF. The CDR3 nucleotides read TGTGCCAGCAGCTTAGCCCCGTGGGACACAGATACGCAGTATTTT.

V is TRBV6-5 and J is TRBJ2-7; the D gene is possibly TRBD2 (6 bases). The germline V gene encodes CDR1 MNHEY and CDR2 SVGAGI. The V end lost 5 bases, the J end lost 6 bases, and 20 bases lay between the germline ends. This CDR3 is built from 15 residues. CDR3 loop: CASSPRRLGGPEQYF. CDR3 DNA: TGTGCCAGCAGTCCCCGCCGACTAGGAGGGCCCGAGCAGTACTTC.

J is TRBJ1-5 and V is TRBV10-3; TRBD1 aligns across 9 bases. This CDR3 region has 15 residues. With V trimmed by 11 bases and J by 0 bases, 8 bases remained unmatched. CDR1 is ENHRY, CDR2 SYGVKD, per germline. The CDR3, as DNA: TGTGCCTCAGACAGGGGGACTAATAGCAATCAGCCCCAGCATTTT. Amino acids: CASDRGTNSNQPQHF.

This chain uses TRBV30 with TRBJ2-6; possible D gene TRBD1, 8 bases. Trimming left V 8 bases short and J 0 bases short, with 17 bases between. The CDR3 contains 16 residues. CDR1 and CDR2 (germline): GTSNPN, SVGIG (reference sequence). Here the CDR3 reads CAGGGQVYSGANVLTF. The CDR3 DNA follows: TGTGCCGGGGGGGGACAGGTTTACTCTGGGGCCAACGTCCTGACTTTC.

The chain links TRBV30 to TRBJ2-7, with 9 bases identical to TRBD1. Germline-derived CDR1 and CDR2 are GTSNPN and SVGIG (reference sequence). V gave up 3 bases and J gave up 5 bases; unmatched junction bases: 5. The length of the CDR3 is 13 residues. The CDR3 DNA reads TGTGCCTGGAGCGAAAGGACAGGGGACGAGCAGTACTTC. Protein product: CAWSERTGDEQYF.

CDR3 sequence: CASGQGDRNTIYF. The DNA of the CDR3 is TGCGCCAGTGGACAGGGCGACCGAAACACCATATATTTT. The chain carries TRBV5-1 and TRBJ1-3; TRBD1 matches 8 bases. This CDR3 has 13 residues. Per germline, CDR1 SGHRS and CDR2 YFSETQ. Trimming took 8 bases from V and 5 from J; bases not matched to a gene: 6.

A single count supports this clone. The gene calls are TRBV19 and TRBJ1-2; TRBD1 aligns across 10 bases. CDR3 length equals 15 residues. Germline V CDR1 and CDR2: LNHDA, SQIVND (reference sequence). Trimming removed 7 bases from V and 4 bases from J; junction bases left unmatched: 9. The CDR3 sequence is CASKEDRGRFYGYTF. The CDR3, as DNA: TGTGCCAGTAAAGAAGACAGGGGGCGCTTCTATGGCTACACCTTC. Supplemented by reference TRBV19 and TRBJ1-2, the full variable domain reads DGGITQSPKYLFRKEGQNVTLSCEQNLNHDAMYWYRQDPGQGLRLIYYSQIVNDFQKGDIAEGYSVSREKKESFPLTVTSAQKNPTAFYLCASKEDRGRFYGYTFGSGTRLTVV.

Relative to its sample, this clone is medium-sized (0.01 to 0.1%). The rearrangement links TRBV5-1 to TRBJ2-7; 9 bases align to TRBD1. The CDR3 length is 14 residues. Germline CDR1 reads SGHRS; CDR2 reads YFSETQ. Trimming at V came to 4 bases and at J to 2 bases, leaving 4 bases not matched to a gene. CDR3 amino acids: CASSDGTGTYEQYF. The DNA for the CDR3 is TGCGCCAGCAGCGACGGGACAGGGACCTACGAGCAGTACTTC.

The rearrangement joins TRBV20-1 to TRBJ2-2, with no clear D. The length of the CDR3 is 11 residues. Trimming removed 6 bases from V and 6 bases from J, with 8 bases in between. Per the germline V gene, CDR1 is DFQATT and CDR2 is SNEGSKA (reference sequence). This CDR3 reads CSALSSGELFF. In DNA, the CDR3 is TGCAGTGCCCTATCGTCCGGGGAGCTGTTTTTT.

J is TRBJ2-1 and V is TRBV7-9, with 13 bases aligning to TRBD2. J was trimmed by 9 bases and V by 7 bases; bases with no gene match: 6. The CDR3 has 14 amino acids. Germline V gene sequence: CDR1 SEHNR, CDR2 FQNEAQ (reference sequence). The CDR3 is CASKLAGGPSEQFF. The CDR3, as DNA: TGTGCCAGCAAACTAGCGGGGGGGCCCAGTGAGCAGTTCTTC.

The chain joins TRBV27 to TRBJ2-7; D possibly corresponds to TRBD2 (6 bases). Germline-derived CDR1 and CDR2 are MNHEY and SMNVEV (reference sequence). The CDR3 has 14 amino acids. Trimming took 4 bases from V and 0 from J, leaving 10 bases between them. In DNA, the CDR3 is TGTGCCAGCAGTTCCGGGGGATTCTCCTACGAGCAGTACTTC. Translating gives CASSSGGFSYEQYF.

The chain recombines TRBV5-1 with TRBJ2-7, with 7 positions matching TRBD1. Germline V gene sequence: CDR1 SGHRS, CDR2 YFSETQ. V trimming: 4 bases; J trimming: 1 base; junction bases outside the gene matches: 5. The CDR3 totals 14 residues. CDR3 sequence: CASSAGQDSYEQYF. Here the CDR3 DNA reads TGCGCCAGCAGCGCCGGACAGGATTCCTACGAGCAGTACTTC.

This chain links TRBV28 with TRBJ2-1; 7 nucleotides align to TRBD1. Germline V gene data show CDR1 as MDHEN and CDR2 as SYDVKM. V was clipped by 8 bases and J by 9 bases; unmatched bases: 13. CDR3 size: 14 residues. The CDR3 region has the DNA TGTGCCAGCTGTCTTGACAGGGTTCTTGGTGAGCAGTTCTTC. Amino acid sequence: CASCLDRVLGEQFF.

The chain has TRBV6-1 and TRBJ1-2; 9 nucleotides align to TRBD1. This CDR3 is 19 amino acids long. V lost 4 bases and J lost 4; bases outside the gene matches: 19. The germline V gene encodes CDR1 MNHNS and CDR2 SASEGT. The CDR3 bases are TGTGCCAGCAGTGTCCGCCCCATACCGGGACAGGGAGCTTTCTATGGCTACACCTTC. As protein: CASSVRPIPGQGAFYGYTF.

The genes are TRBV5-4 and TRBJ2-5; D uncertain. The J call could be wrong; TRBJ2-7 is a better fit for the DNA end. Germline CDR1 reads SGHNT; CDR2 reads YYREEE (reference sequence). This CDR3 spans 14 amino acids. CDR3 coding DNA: TGTGCCAGCAGCTTGGGTCCGCACTCCTACGAGCAGTACTTC. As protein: CASSLGPHSYEQYF.

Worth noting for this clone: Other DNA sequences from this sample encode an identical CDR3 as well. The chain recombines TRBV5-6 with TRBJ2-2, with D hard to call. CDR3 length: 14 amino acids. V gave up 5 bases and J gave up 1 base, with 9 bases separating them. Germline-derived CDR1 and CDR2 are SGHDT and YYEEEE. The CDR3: CASSLTVNTGELFF. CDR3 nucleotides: TGTGCCAGCAGTTTAACGGTGAACACCGGGGAGCTGTTTTTT.

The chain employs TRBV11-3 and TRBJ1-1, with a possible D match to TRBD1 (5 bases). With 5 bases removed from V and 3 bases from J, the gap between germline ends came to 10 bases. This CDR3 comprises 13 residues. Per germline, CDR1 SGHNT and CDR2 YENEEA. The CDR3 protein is CASSADSYTEAFF. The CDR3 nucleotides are TGTGCCAGCAGCGCCGACAGTTACACTGAAGCTTTCTTT.

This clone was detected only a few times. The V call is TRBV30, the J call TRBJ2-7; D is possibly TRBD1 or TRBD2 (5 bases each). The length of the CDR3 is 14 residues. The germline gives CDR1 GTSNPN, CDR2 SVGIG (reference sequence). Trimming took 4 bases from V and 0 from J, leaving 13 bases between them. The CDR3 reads CAWKPGLDSYEQYF. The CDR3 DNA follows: TGTGCCTGGAAGCCGGGGCTCGACTCCTACGAGCAGTACTTC. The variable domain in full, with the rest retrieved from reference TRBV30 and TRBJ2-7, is SQTIHQWPATLVQPVGSPLSLECTVEGTSNPNLYWYRQAAGRGLQLLFYSVGIGQISSEVPQNLSASRPQDRQFILSSKKLLLSDSGFYLCAWKPGLDSYEQYFGPGTRLTVT.

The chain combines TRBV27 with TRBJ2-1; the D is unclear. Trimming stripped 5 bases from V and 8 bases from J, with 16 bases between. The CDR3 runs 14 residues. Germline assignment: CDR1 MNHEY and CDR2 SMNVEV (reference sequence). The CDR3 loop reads CASSTTFSSDEQFF. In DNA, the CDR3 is TGTGCCAGCAGTACCACCTTTTCCAGCGATGAGCAGTTCTTC.

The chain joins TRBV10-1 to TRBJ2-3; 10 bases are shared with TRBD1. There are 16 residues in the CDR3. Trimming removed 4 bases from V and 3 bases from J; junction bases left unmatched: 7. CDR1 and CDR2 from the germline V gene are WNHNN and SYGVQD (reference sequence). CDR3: CASSGETGGLTDTQYF. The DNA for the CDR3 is TGCGCCAGCAGTGGTGAGACAGGGGGCTTAACAGATACGCAGTATTTT.

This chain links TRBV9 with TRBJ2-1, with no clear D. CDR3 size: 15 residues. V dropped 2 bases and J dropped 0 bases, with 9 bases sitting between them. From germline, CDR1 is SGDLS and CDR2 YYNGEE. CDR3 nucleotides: TGTGCCAGCAGCGTCGAGGCGGACTCCTACAATGAGCAGTTCTTC. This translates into CASSVEADSYNEQFF.